This TCR beta chain was found in a study of T cell responses to AZD1222 COVID-19 vaccine. The table came from immunoSEQ multiplex PCR; TCRdb's copy has only in-frame clones and leaves some out. The sample has some 130,000 clones, roughly 90% seen once. Germline loops: CDR1 MGHRA, CDR2 YSYEKL. The CDR3 is 17 residues long. The V end lost 0 bases, the J end lost 7 bases, and 21 bases lay between the germline ends. Study observations and caveats: Among spike-specific TCRs, nearly half reportedly target unmutated variant regions. The sample set comprised mostly white British donors with more females, and clonal diversity was possibly underestimated.

In regard to this clone: The antigen remains undetermined.

The source is an adult in good health. The material was peripheral blood, obtained on day 0 of AZD1222 vaccination. The chain combines TRBV4-1 with TRBJ1-2; D not resolved. Here the CDR3 reads CASSQDQPTAILSGYTF. The CDR3, as DNA: TGCGCCAGCAGCCAAGATCAACCGACGGCGATCCTTTCTGGCTACACCTTC.